A single sample is the source of the 26 T cell receptor beta chains below, sequenced in a study of neoadjuvant anti-PD-1 for oral cavity cancer. TCRdb keeps only in-frame clones here, not all; method: immunoSEQ multiplex PCR. The table records 75,000 or so clones, 84% of them present only once. Source: PBMCs, taken before nivolumab (anti-PD-1) treatment. All receptors come from a person aged 35 to 85 with oral cavity squamous cell carcinoma.

V and J are TRBV10-3 and TRBJ2-1; 7 positions agree with TRBD1. The CDR3 sequence is 17 residues long. From germline, CDR1 is ENHRY and CDR2 SYGVKD. The trim removed 3 bases at V and 5 bases at J, leaving 13 bases unmatched. The CDR3 reads CAISEGAGTVNHNEQFF. In nucleotides, the CDR3 is TGTGCCATCAGTGAAGGGGCCGGGACAGTGAACCACAATGAGCAGTTCTTC.

V and J are TRBV10-2 and TRBJ2-7; tentatively, D is TRBD1 (8 bases). The V and J ends lost 2 bases and 4 bases respectively, with 12 bases between them. The CDR3 length is 14 residues. The germline gives CDR1 WSHSY, CDR2 SAAADI. The CDR3 reads CASSEGQGGYEQYF. The CDR3 DNA reads as TGCGCCAGCAGTGAGGGACAGGGAGGGTACGAGCAGTACTTC.

J is TRBJ2-6 and V is TRBV9, with D possibly matching TRBD2 (6 bases). Germline V CDR1 and CDR2: SGDLS, YYNGEE. CDR3 length: 18 amino acids. The V end was cut by 5 bases, the J end by 0 bases, with 18 bases between. The CDR3, as DNA: TGTGCCAGCAGTGCTCGGAGGGAGGATCGCTCTGGGGCCAACGTCCTGACTTTC. This codes for CASSARREDRSGANVLTF.

This rearrangement joins TRBV7-9 to TRBJ1-4; TRBD1 matches at 7 bases. From germline, CDR1 is SEHNR and CDR2 FQNEAQ (reference sequence). This CDR3 is built from 14 residues. Trimming at V came to 0 bases and at J to 8 bases, leaving 3 bases not matched to a gene. DNA of the CDR3: TGTGCCAGCAGCTTAGCAGGGGGCGACGAAAAACTGTTTTTT. Translated, it gives CASSLAGGDEKLFF.

V is TRBV18 and J is TRBJ2-6; D ambiguous. Trimming pared 4 bases from V and 1 base from J, leaving 8 bases between. This CDR3 is built from 15 residues. Germline V CDR1 and CDR2: KGHSH, LQKENI. The DNA of the CDR3 is TGTGCCAGCTCACTAGATGGGTCTGGGGCCAACGTCCTGACTTTC. Its protein product is CASSLDGSGANVLTF.

This chain links TRBV10-1 with TRBJ2-7; D may match TRBD1 or TRBD2 (5 bases each). CDR1 is WNHNN, CDR2 SYGVQD, per germline (reference sequence). This CDR3 region has 15 residues. V was clipped by 0 bases and J by 2 bases, with 11 bases between them. The CDR3 is CASSESGTRAYEQYF. CDR3 DNA: TGCGCCAGCAGTGAGTCCGGGACGAGAGCCTACGAGCAGTACTTC.

The chain is built from TRBV12-5 and TRBJ1-4; D gene uncertain. The germline V gene encodes CDR1 LGHNT and CDR2 FRNRAP. CDR3 length equals 16 residues. Trimming stripped 2 bases from V and 16 bases from J, with 26 bases between. CDR3: CASGLSGEMPVIKAFF. For the CDR3, the DNA is TGTGCTAGTGGTTTGAGCGGAGAGATGCCAGTCATAAAAGCGTTTTTT.

This clone was picked up a small number of times. The rearrangement links TRBV5-8 to TRBJ2-7; D not resolved. V lost 4 bases, J lost 2 bases, and 13 bases lay in between. The germline gives CDR1 SGHTS, CDR2 YDEGEE. The CDR3 extends over 14 amino acids. The CDR3 sequence: CASSQAPGPYEQYF. The CDR3 DNA reads as TGTGCCAGCAGCCAGGCTCCAGGACCCTACGAGCAGTACTTC.

V gene TRBV6-5 combines with J gene TRBJ1-1; the D gene is possibly TRBD1 (6 bases). There are 10 residues in the CDR3. Per germline, CDR1 MNHEY and CDR2 SVGAGI. CDR3 region: CVAQGTEAFF. For the CDR3, the DNA is TGTGTCGCACAGGGCACTGAAGCTTTCTTT.

This clone was seen a handful of times. This rearrangement joins TRBV4-1 to TRBJ2-1, with D perhaps TRBD2 (6 bases). Trimming stripped 1 base from V and 6 bases from J, with 16 bases between. Germline CDR1 MGHRA, CDR2 YSYEKL. CDR3 length: 16 amino acids. The CDR3 loop is CASSQVRAGVANEQFF. Written as DNA, the CDR3 is TGCGCCAGCAGCCAAGTGAGAGCGGGCGTCGCCAATGAGCAGTTCTTC.

The chain joins TRBV6-4 to TRBJ1-2; D call uncertain. The CDR3 runs 14 residues. V was trimmed by 5 bases and J by 4 bases, leaving 14 bases between them. Germline CDR1 and CDR2: MRHNA and SNTAGT. CDR3 nucleotides: TGTGCCAGCAGTCCTTCAGACGGTAGCTATGGCTACACCTTC. It specifies CASSPSDGSYGYTF.

The chain links TRBV15 to TRBJ2-1; 11 bases are shared with TRBD1. This CDR3 comprises 17 residues. The V and J ends lost 5 bases and 1 base, in that order; junction bases with no gene match: 7. Germline loops: CDR1 LNHNV, CDR2 YYDKDF (reference sequence). CDR3 sequence reads: CATSLRGQGASYNEQFF. CDR3 bases: TGTGCCACCAGCTTGAGAGGACAGGGGGCTTCCTACAATGAGCAGTTCTTC.

V is TRBV15 and J is TRBJ2-7; no firm D call. Deletions cut 3 bases from V and 4 bases from J, with 7 bases between. This CDR3 has 12 amino acids. CDR1 is LNHNV and CDR2 is YYDKDF in the germline V gene (reference sequence). The CDR3, as DNA: TGTGCCACCAGCAGCAATACATACGAGCAGTACTTC. This codes for CATSSNTYEQYF.

The chain employs TRBV25-1 and TRBJ1-1; no definite D call. The CDR3 is made up of 16 amino acids. Trimming left V 1 base short and J 1 base short, with 13 bases between. The V gene's germline CDR1 is MGHDK and CDR2 SYGVNS. This CDR3 is CASSEFVAGANTEAFF. For the CDR3, the DNA is TGTGCCAGCAGTGAATTTGTTGCAGGCGCGAACACTGAAGCTTTCTTT.

The V and J genes are TRBV10-3 and TRBJ2-3, with a tentative D call TRBD2 (5 bases). The germline V and J ends were trimmed by 0 bases and 2 bases, with 6 bases remaining between them. From germline, CDR1 is ENHRY and CDR2 SYGVKD. This CDR3 spans 14 amino acids. CDR3 sequence (DNA): TGTGCCATCAGTGAGTCGACTAACACAGATACGCAGTATTTT. Translation gives CAISESTNTDTQYF.

The J gene is TRBJ2-7, the V gene TRBV6-6; TRBD1 aligns across 7 bases. The V segment lost 5 bases and the J segment 2 bases; nucleotides outside the gene matches: 9. The germline V gene has CDR1 MNHNY and CDR2 SVGAGI (reference sequence). The CDR3 extends over 15 amino acids. CDR3 sequence: CASSGRDRGTYEQYF. Here the CDR3 DNA reads TGTGCCAGCAGTGGCCGGGACAGAGGAACCTACGAGCAGTACTTC.

The chain recombines TRBV7-8 with TRBJ2-7; D is possibly TRBD1 (6 bases). Trimming removed 4 bases at V and 0 bases at J, with 13 bases between. Germline V gene lookup returns CDR1 SGHVS and CDR2 FQNEAQ. This CDR3 is 15 amino acids long. This CDR3 reads CASSSTGPSSYEQYF. CDR3 coding DNA: TGTGCCAGCAGCTCGACAGGTCCCAGCTCCTACGAGCAGTACTTC.

This chain joins TRBV19 and TRBJ2-3; D remains ambiguous. Looked up from germline, CDR1 is LNHDA and CDR2 is SQIVND (reference sequence). Trimming removed 3 bases at V and 2 bases at J, with 6 bases between. This CDR3 is 13 amino acids long. This chain's CDR3 is CASSIPLTDTQYF. CDR3 DNA: TGTGCCAGTAGTATCCCCCTCACAGATACGCAGTATTTT.

V is TRBV6-1 and J is TRBJ1-2; 7 bases fit TRBD1. The CDR3 is 14 residues long. Germline CDR1 reads MNHNS; CDR2 reads SASEGT. Trimming took 5 bases from V and 5 from J; bases not matched to a gene: 8. CDR3 amino acids: CASSSSGGNYGYTF. CDR3 coding DNA: TGTGCCAGCAGTTCGTCAGGGGGTAATTATGGCTACACCTTC.

The J gene is TRBJ1-3, the V gene TRBV2; TRBD1 might be the D (5 bases). Trimming removed 5 bases at V and 0 bases at J, with 14 bases between. Germline CDR1 is SNHLY and CDR2 is FYNNEI. The CDR3 spans 16 residues. CDR3: CASSQKGTGSGNTIYF. The DNA of the CDR3 is TGTGCCAGCAGTCAAAAGGGGACGGGCTCTGGAAACACCATATATTTT.

The V and J genes are TRBV28 and TRBJ2-7; 7 bases fit TRBD1. Losses at the gene ends were 4 bases for V and 6 bases for J; bases not matched to a gene: 9. This CDR3 comprises 14 residues. The germline CDR1 and CDR2 sequences are MDHEN and SYDVKM. The CDR3 nucleotides read TGTGCCAGCAGTTCAGGGGGTACAAGGGGCGAGCAGTACTTC. Translation: CASSSGGTRGEQYF.

The V and J genes are TRBV7-9 and TRBJ2-2; TRBD2 matches at 10 bases. V shed 5 bases, J shed 6 bases, and the junction held 9 bases outside the gene matches. The CDR3 is 16 amino acids. Germline CDR1 and CDR2: SEHNR and FQNEAQ (reference sequence). The CDR3 nucleotides are TGTGCCAGCAGCGCGAAGCCAGCGGGAGGGCCCGGGGAGCTGTTTTTT. Protein product: CASSAKPAGGPGELFF. The complete variable domain, with remaining parts taken from reference TRBV7-9 and TRBJ2-2, reads DTGVSQNPRHKITKRGQNVTFRCDPISEHNRLYWYRQTLGQGPEFLTYFQNEAQLEKSRLLSDRFSAERPKGSFSTLEIQRTEQGDSAMYLCASSAKPAGGPGELFFGEGSRLTVL.

This rearrangement joins TRBV19 to TRBJ2-5; 7 bases align to TRBD2. V dropped 3 bases and J dropped 3; count of bases not matched to a gene: 4. Germline assignment: CDR1 LNHDA and CDR2 SQIVND (reference sequence). The CDR3 covers 14 residues. The CDR3 bases are TGTGCCAGTAGTATTCTGGCGGGAGAAGAGACCCAGTACTTC. It translates to CASSILAGEETQYF.

This clone was seen just once. The genes are TRBV5-1 and TRBJ2-7; 9 bases agree with TRBD2. There are 14 residues in the CDR3. The V and J ends lost 7 bases and 0 bases, in that order; junction bases with no gene match: 5. The germline V gene encodes CDR1 SGHRS and CDR2 YFSETQ. This CDR3 reads CASAELAGSYEQYF. The CDR3 DNA is TGCGCCAGCGCGGAACTAGCGGGCTCCTACGAGCAGTACTTC.

The V gene is TRBV6-5, the J gene TRBJ2-7; the match to TRBD2 covers 8 bases. CDR1 is MNHEY, CDR2 SVGAGI, per germline. This CDR3 comprises 15 residues. Losses at the gene ends were 2 bases for V and 3 bases for J; bases not matched to a gene: 6. The CDR3 spells CASSYAGLGSYEQYF. DNA of the CDR3: TGTGCCAGCAGTTACGCGGGACTAGGAAGCTACGAGCAGTACTTC.

This chain uses TRBV19 with TRBJ2-2, with 11 bases fitting TRBD2. V lost 6 bases, J lost 5 bases, and 8 bases stayed unmatched. CDR1 and CDR2 from the germline V gene are LNHDA and SQIVND (reference sequence). CDR3 length equals 16 residues. The CDR3 DNA reads as TGTGCCAGTAGCGATGAAAGACTAGCGGGGACCGGGGAGCTGTTTTTT. Protein: CASSDERLAGTGELFF.